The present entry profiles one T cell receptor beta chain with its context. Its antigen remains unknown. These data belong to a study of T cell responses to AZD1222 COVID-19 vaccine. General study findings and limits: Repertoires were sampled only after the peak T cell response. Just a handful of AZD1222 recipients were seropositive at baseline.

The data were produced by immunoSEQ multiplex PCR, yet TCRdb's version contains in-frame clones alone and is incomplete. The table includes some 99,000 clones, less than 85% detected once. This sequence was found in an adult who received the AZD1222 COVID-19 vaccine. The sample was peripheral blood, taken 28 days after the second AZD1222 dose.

Written as DNA, the CDR3 is TGTGCCATCAGTGAGTCGGGACAGGGGGGCTACACCTTC. Amino acids: CAISESGQGGYTF. The chain joins TRBV10-3 to TRBJ1-2, with 10 bases identical to TRBD1. V lost 0 bases, J lost 8 bases, and 0 bases stayed unmatched. The CDR3 consists of 13 residues. Germline V lookup: CDR1 ENHRY, CDR2 SYGVKD.